The clone carrying this T cell receptor beta chain has a handful of counts. Its cognate antigen is unknown. This entry is derived from a study of beta chain features in type 1 diabetes. Study details: Cell yields, gender and age were similar in healthy donors and patients. The number of sorted cells examined across all samples was 107,917,701.

Expressed TCRB transcripts got sequenced, as all isolated RNA was reverse transcribed. Repertoires were generated with immunoSEQ multiplex PCR, while TCRdb's copy carries only in-frame clones and drops some. Of about 340,000 clones listed, about a tenth are singletons. One heparinised draw, averaging roughly 100 mL, was taken per donor. The CDR3 is made up of 15 amino acids. V shed 6 bases and J 4 bases; nucleotides not matched to a gene: 6. Germline CDR1 reads SEHNR; CDR2 reads FQNEAQ (reference sequence). General observations from the study: The naive, central memory and Treg TCRB repertoires looked more alike in patients than they did in healthy donors. Patients with Type 1 diabetes showed moderately but significantly shorter TCRB CDR3s in all four CD4+ subsets.

The J gene is TRBJ2-1, the V gene TRBV7-9; the match to TRBD1 covers 10 bases. The receptor comes from a man aged 30 to 45 with type 1 diabetes. Sequencing input: central memory CD4+ T cells from blood. The CDR3 coding sequence is TGTGCCAGCAGTTCCGGGACAGGGGAATACAATGAGCAGTTCTTC. Translation: CASSSGTGEYNEQFF.